A single sample is the source of the 14 T cell receptor beta chains below, sequenced in a study of T cell changes during pregnancy in multiple sclerosis. Here immunoSEQ multiplex PCR was the method, and the copy in TCRdb shows in-frame clones only, minus some. The sample shows roughly 50,000 clones, approximately 92% of them seen only once. The sequenced sample was CD4+ T cells from peripheral blood mononuclear cells, obtained in the third trimester of pregnancy. These receptors came from a female donor with multiple sclerosis, enrolled in a pregnancy study.

The rearrangement uses TRBV28 and TRBJ2-7; a possible D gene is TRBD2 (5 bases). This CDR3 spans 12 amino acids. Germline loops: CDR1 MDHEN, CDR2 SYDVKM. The V end lost 5 bases, the J end lost 7 bases, and 12 bases lay between the germline ends. Written as DNA, the CDR3 is TGTGCCAGCAGTCTCACGGGGTGGGAGCAGTACTTC. It codes for CASSLTGWEQYF.

This sequence joins TRBV5-1 and TRBJ2-2; D may be TRBD1 (5 bases). This CDR3 comprises 14 residues. The V end lost 3 bases, the J end lost 5 bases, and 11 bases lay between the germline ends. Germline values: CDR1 SGHRS, CDR2 YFSETQ. CDR3 protein: CASSSPGITGELFF. The CDR3 region has the DNA TGCGCCAGCAGCTCCCCAGGGATTACCGGGGAGCTGTTTTTT.

The chain recombines TRBV7-2 with TRBJ1-2, with D perhaps matching TRBD1 (6 bases). The V end lost 0 bases, the J end lost 2 bases, and 10 bases lay between the germline ends. The CDR3 is made up of 15 amino acids. The germline CDR1 and CDR2 sequences are SGHTA and FQGNSA. The CDR3 sequence: CASSLAWTANYGYTF. Here the CDR3 DNA reads TGTGCCAGCAGCTTAGCGTGGACAGCCAACTATGGCTACACCTTC.

The CDR3 sequence is CASNHGTPNTGELFF. CDR3 DNA sequence: TGCGCCAGCAACCACGGGACACCGAACACCGGGGAGCTGTTTTTT. The chain recombines TRBV5-1 with TRBJ2-2, with D possibly matching TRBD1 (6 bases). CDR3 size: 15 residues. V gave up 6 bases and J gave up 0 bases, with 12 bases separating them. Germline lookup yields CDR1 SGHRS and CDR2 YFSETQ.

J is TRBJ2-7 and V is TRBV28, with 8 positions matching TRBD1. There are 15 residues in the CDR3. V was clipped by 6 bases and J by 3 bases; unmatched bases: 10. Looked up from germline, CDR1 is MDHEN and CDR2 is SYDVKM. In DNA form, the CDR3 reads TGTGCCAGCAGCCAAACCTGGACAGGGCTCTACGAGCAGTACTTC. Amino acids: CASSQTWTGLYEQYF.

The chain employs TRBV29-1 and TRBJ2-5, with a tentative D call TRBD2 (5 bases). The V end lost 5 bases, the J end lost 5 bases, and 12 bases lay between the germline ends. The germline CDR1 and CDR2 sequences are SQVTM and ANQGSEA. CDR3 length: 12 residues. DNA for the CDR3: TGCAGCGTTCTCGGGGTCCGGGAGACCCAGTACTTC. Amino acid sequence: CSVLGVRETQYF.

This clone was found once. The V call is TRBV28, the J call TRBJ2-7; D is possibly TRBD1 (6 bases). V lost 8 bases to trimming and J lost 3 bases, with 8 bases between them. The CDR3 is made up of 11 amino acids. CDR1 is MDHEN, CDR2 SYDVKM, per germline. The CDR3 region is CASQGIYEQYF. CDR3 nucleotides: TGTGCCAGCCAGGGGATCTACGAGCAGTACTTC. Combining the CDR3 with reference TRBV28 and TRBJ2-7 gives the whole variable domain DVKVTQSSRYLVKRTGEKVFLECVQDMDHENMFWYRQDPGLGLRLIYFSYDVKMKEKGDIPEGYSVSREKKERFSLILESASTNQTSMYLCASQGIYEQYFGPGTRLTVT.

The chain couples TRBV6-5 to TRBJ2-2, with unresolved D. The ends were cut back, 2 bases at V and 0 bases at J, with 10 bases in the middle. Germline CDR1 reads MNHEY; CDR2 reads SVGAGI. The CDR3 has 16 residues. CDR3: CASSYGQVPNTGELFF. CDR3 in DNA: TGTGCCAGCAGTTACGGGCAGGTGCCGAACACCGGGGAGCTGTTTTTT.

In this sample, this clone turned up once. CDR3 sequence reads: CASSLLASGRFNEQFF. CDR3 nucleotide sequence: TGTGCCAGCAGTTTACTGGCTAGCGGGAGGTTCAATGAGCAGTTCTTC. The V call is TRBV28, the J call TRBJ2-1; 11 bases align to TRBD2. The CDR3 runs 16 residues. The ends lost 2 bases at V and 6 bases at J; junction bases unmatched: 6. Germline V gene sequence: CDR1 MDHEN, CDR2 SYDVKM.

The chain combines TRBV4-2 with TRBJ2-3; D is uncertain. CDR1 and CDR2 (germline): LGHNA, YNFKEQ. Trimming left V 0 bases short and J 2 bases short, with 6 bases between. The CDR3 has 14 residues. The CDR3 DNA reads TGTGCCAGCAGCCAAGATGGGCACACAGATACGCAGTATTTT. It codes for CASSQDGHTDTQYF.

The chain uses TRBV19 and TRBJ1-5; D is undetermined. Trimming took off 0 bases at V and 6 bases at J, with 9 bases between the two ends. The length of the CDR3 is 14 residues. Looked up from germline, CDR1 is LNHDA and CDR2 is SQIVND (reference sequence). The CDR3 here is CASSIEGQVQPQHF. The CDR3 DNA reads TGTGCCAGTAGTATAGAGGGTCAGGTTCAGCCCCAGCATTTT.

The genes are TRBV7-6 and TRBJ2-5; D might be TRBD2 (6 bases). The CDR3 runs to 15 residues. V lost 0 bases to trimming and J lost 5 bases, with 13 bases between them. CDR1 SGHVS and CDR2 FNYEAQ come from the germline V gene. Here the CDR3 DNA reads TGTGCCAGCAGCTTAGCAGTCGGGAGCTGGGAGACCCAGTACTTC. Translating gives CASSLAVGSWETQYF.

This clone was recorded a few times. The rearrangement links TRBV19 to TRBJ1-1; TRBD1 matches 8 bases. Germline CDR1 is LNHDA and CDR2 is SQIVND (reference sequence). There are 13 residues in the CDR3. V lost 5 bases to trimming and J lost 4 bases; unmatched junction nucleotides: 3. The CDR3 nucleotides are TGTGCCAGTAGTCGGACAGGGCTCACTGAAGCTTTCTTT. It is translated as CASSRTGLTEAFF.

The chain combines TRBV5-1 with TRBJ2-3, with 11 bases fitting TRBD2. The CDR3 is made up of 16 amino acids. V was pared by 2 bases and J by 1 base, with 3 bases of the junction left unmatched. Germline V CDR1 and CDR2: SGHRS, YFSETQ. The CDR3 sequence is CASSLRGLAGTDTQYF. CDR3 in DNA: TGCGCCAGCAGCTTACGGGGACTAGCGGGCACAGATACGCAGTATTTT. The full variable domain, rest sourced from reference TRBV5-1 and TRBJ2-3, is KAGVTQTPRYLIKTRGQQVTLSCSPISGHRSVSWYQQTPGQGLQFLFEYFSETQRNKGNFPGRFSGRQFSNSRSEMNVSTLELGDSALYLCASSLRGLAGTDTQYFGPGTRLTVL.